These 21 T cell receptor beta chains originate from one sample sequenced in a study of T cells in Graves' hyperthyroidism and ophthalmopathy. The CDR3 regions of TCR beta were amplified from RNA transcripts. TCR CDR3 regions were first amplified by RT-PCR with HTBI primers. One entry per CDR3 protein, called by TCRdb with MiXCR from the multiplex PCR reads. The table shows around 620,000 distinct CDR3 sequences, with under 20% occurring only once. What was sequenced was blood. Receptor source: a woman under 40 with Graves' hyperthyroidism.

This clonotype was seen only a few times. V and J are TRBV12-3 or TRBV12-4 and TRBJ1-5, with 7 bases identical to TRBD1. The CDR3 consists of 13 residues. V shed 5 bases, J shed 7 bases, and the junction held 5 bases outside the gene matches. CDR3 DNA: TGTGCCAGCAGTACCCGACAGGGACAGCCCCAGCATTTT. Translated, it gives CASSTRQGQPQHF.

This clonotype was seen at least ten times. This CDR3 reads CASSPDPLGSAGTQYF. CDR3 nucleotide sequence: TGTGCCAGCAGTCCCGACCCCCTAGGATCGGCGGGGACCCAGTACTTC. This chain uses TRBV7-2 with TRBJ2-5, with D possibly matching TRBD2 (5 bases). With 6 bases removed from V and 7 bases from J, the gap between germline ends came to 24 bases. Germline V gene data show CDR1 as SGHTA and CDR2 as FQGNSA. CDR3 length equals 16 residues.

This clonotype was counted at least ten times. The chain couples TRBV5-1 to TRBJ2-1, with D perhaps matching TRBD1 (7 bases). V lost 1 base and J 5 bases, leaving 22 bases between the germline ends. Germline values: CDR1 SGHRS, CDR2 YFSETQ. CDR3 length equals 18 residues. CDR3 sequence reads: CASSLSPGGQPINNEQFF. In DNA, the CDR3 is TGCGCCAGCAGCTTGTCCCCCGGGGGACAGCCCATTAACAATGAGCAGTTCTTC.

The V and J genes are TRBV28 and TRBJ1-1; tentative D call: TRBD1 (5 bases). CDR1 is MDHEN and CDR2 is SYDVKM in the germline V gene. The CDR3 runs 14 residues. Trimming left V 5 bases short and J 1 base short, with 11 bases between. The CDR3 sequence is CASSVAGPNTEAFF. The CDR3 DNA reads as TGTGCCAGCAGTGTAGCGGGACCGAACACTGAAGCTTTCTTT.

The chain joins TRBV10-2 to TRBJ1-2; the D is unclear. Trimming took off 8 bases at V and 8 bases at J, with 18 bases between the two ends. CDR3 length: 13 residues. Germline assignment: CDR1 WSHSY and CDR2 SAAADI. CDR3 bases: TGCGCCAGCTATGAAAAGGGTTTGGACGGCTACACCTTC. This encodes CASYEKGLDGYTF.

This clonotype has a count of ten or more. The gene calls are TRBV6-2 or TRBV6-3 and TRBJ2-3; D call uncertain. Germline CDR1 is MNHEY and CDR2 is SVGEGT. CDR3 size: 12 residues. V lost 2 bases and J lost 6, with 6 bases in between. The DNA for the CDR3 is TGTGCCAGCAGTTACGTACTGGATACGCAGTATTTT. Translated: CASSYVLDTQYF.

This clonotype was seen repeatedly, ten times or more. The chain is built from TRBV11-1 and TRBJ2-7, with TRBD2 as a possible D gene (6 bases). The CDR3 length is 15 residues. V lost 3 bases and J 2 bases, leaving 14 bases between the germline ends. The germline V gene encodes CDR1 SGHAT and CDR2 FQDESV (reference sequence). DNA of the CDR3: TGTGCCAGCAGCTTCGGCGGGAACCCTACCTACGAGCAGTACTTC. This encodes CASSFGGNPTYEQYF.

In this sample, this clonotype turned up many times. This rearrangement joins TRBV7-2 to TRBJ2-1; D not certain. Germline CDR1 is SGHTA and CDR2 is FQGNSA. The CDR3 is 13 amino acids. The V end lost 0 bases, the J end lost 10 bases, and 10 bases lay between the germline ends. CDR3 loop: CASSLAVFWEQFF. Written as DNA, the CDR3 is TGTGCCAGCAGCTTAGCGGTATTTTGGGAGCAGTTCTTC.

Ten or more counts support this clonotype. The CDR3 DNA is TGTGCCAGCAGTCAGGAAAGGCCTCTCACCCTCTACGAGCAGTACTTC. Its protein product is CASSQERPLTLYEQYF. The chain is built from TRBV7-8 and TRBJ2-7, with D unresolved. Trimming took 6 bases from V and 3 from J, leaving 21 bases between them. This CDR3 has 16 amino acids. Per germline, CDR1 SGHVS and CDR2 FQNEAQ.

In its sample, this clonotype was seen a few times. The CDR3 protein is CASRQAGTGGPEAFF. The CDR3 DNA is TGTGCCAGCAGGCAGGCCGGGACAGGGGGCCCTGAAGCTTTCTTT. This chain uses TRBV7-9 with TRBJ1-1, with 12 bases that match TRBD1. The CDR3 consists of 15 residues. The germline gives CDR1 SEHNR, CDR2 FQNEAQ (reference sequence). With 6 bases clipped from V and 6 bases from J, the junction kept 8 bases outside the gene matches.

V and J are TRBV20-1 and TRBJ2-1; a possible D gene is TRBD2 (6 bases). Germline V CDR1 and CDR2: DFQATT, SNEGSKA (reference sequence). The CDR3 loop spans 14 amino acids. Trimming took 1 base from V and 9 from J, leaving 16 bases between them. The CDR3 nucleotides are TGCAGTGCTAGAGTTGGTCGGGAGCCCCCTGAGCAGTTCTTC. It codes for CSARVGREPPEQFF.

This clonotype was seen a few times. The genes are TRBV28 and TRBJ2-3; perhaps TRBD1 as D (6 bases). V was cut by 7 bases and J by 0 bases, with 17 bases left in between. The CDR3 covers 16 residues. The germline gives CDR1 MDHEN, CDR2 SYDVKM. The CDR3 loop reads CASKNRVRVSTDTQYF. Written as DNA, the CDR3 is TGTGCCAGCAAAAACAGGGTTCGGGTCAGCACAGATACGCAGTATTTT.

The chain employs TRBV5-4 and TRBJ2-1; 9 nucleotides match TRBD1. CDR3 length equals 19 residues. Germline V gene data show CDR1 as SGHNT and CDR2 as YYREEE (reference sequence). The J segment lost 1 base and the V segment lost 3 bases, leaving 14 bases of the junction unmatched. CDR3 residues: CASSSQGTGLATSYNEQFF. As DNA, the CDR3 is TGTGCCAGCAGCTCCCAAGGGACAGGGTTGGCAACATCCTACAATGAGCAGTTCTTC.

The sample holds a few counts of this clonotype. The chain has TRBV5-4 and TRBJ2-1; the D is unclear. Germline-derived CDR1 and CDR2 are SGHNT and YYREEE (reference sequence). This CDR3 is 12 amino acids long. The germline V and J ends were trimmed by 4 bases and 8 bases, with 10 bases remaining between them. The CDR3 loop is CASSQDVYEQFF. DNA for the CDR3: TGTGCCAGCAGCCAGGACGTCTATGAGCAGTTCTTC.

In its sample, this clonotype was seen many times. The rearrangement uses TRBV7-2 and TRBJ2-7; tentatively, D is TRBD1 or TRBD2 (5 bases each). V lost 6 bases and J 2 bases, leaving 23 bases between the germline ends. The CDR3 spans 17 residues. Germline assignment: CDR1 SGHTA and CDR2 FQGNSA. CDR3 loop: CASRERGGLRPPYEQYF. DNA of the CDR3: TGTGCCAGCAGAGAAAGGGGCGGGTTACGACCTCCCTACGAGCAGTACTTC.

J is TRBJ1-5 and V is TRBV11-2; no clear D gene. The CDR3 is made up of 13 amino acids. V was shortened by 10 bases and J by 5 bases, with 15 bases between the two germline ends. From germline, CDR1 is SGHAT and CDR2 FQNNGV. CDR3 sequence reads: CATSLAFDQPQHF. Here the CDR3 DNA reads TGTGCCACCTCACTGGCGTTCGATCAGCCCCAGCATTTT.

This clonotype was detected only a few times. The rearrangement joins TRBV6-5 to TRBJ1-6; 9 bases line up with TRBD1. The CDR3 has 18 amino acids. The trim removed 2 bases at V and 5 bases at J, leaving 10 bases unmatched. CDR1 MNHEY and CDR2 SVGAGI come from the germline V gene. Written as DNA, the CDR3 is TGTGCCAGCAGTTACCGCCCGGGGACAGGGACACATAATTCACCCCTCCACTTT. This translates into CASSYRPGTGTHNSPLHF.

The rearrangement links TRBV5-1 to TRBJ1-2; TRBD1 aligns across 10 bases. Trimming removed 4 bases from V and 2 bases from J; junction bases left unmatched: 5. Germline CDR1 reads SGHRS; CDR2 reads YFSETQ. The CDR3 sequence is 15 residues long. The CDR3 loop reads CASSTGTGDNYGYTF. The DNA of the CDR3 is TGCGCCAGCAGCACAGGGACAGGGGACAACTATGGCTACACCTTC.

The rearrangement joins TRBV9 to TRBJ2-7, with D perhaps matching TRBD2 (6 bases). CDR3 length: 15 amino acids. Deletions cut 2 bases from V and 4 bases from J, with 16 bases between. Germline-derived CDR1 and CDR2 are SGDLS and YYNGEE. Written as DNA, the CDR3 is TGTGCCAGCAGCGTTTTGGAGGGTGCTGGGTACGAGCAGTACTTC. This codes for CASSVLEGAGYEQYF.

This clonotype was seen ten or more times. The rearrangement joins TRBV7-2 to TRBJ1-1; the D gene is possibly TRBD1 (6 bases). Germline CDR1 and CDR2: SGHTA and FQGNSA. V was shortened by 5 bases and J by 4 bases, with 17 bases between the two germline ends. CDR3 length equals 15 residues. CDR3: CASSPLTGSSTEAFF. The CDR3 bases are TGTGCCAGCAGCCCGTTGACAGGTTCGAGCACTGAAGCTTTCTTT.

This clonotype showed up just a few times. A much larger clone is a single base away; this may be a read error. J is TRBJ2-3 and V is TRBV3-1; TRBD2 might be the D (5 bases). V lost 2 bases, J lost 4 bases, and 16 bases lay in between. Looked up from germline, CDR1 is LGHDT and CDR2 is YNNKEL (reference sequence). The CDR3 is 16 residues long. In nucleotides, the CDR3 is TGTGCCAGCAGCCAAAGGATGCTTTCTAGCTCAGATACGCAGTATTTT. Protein product: CASSQRMLSSSDTQYF.